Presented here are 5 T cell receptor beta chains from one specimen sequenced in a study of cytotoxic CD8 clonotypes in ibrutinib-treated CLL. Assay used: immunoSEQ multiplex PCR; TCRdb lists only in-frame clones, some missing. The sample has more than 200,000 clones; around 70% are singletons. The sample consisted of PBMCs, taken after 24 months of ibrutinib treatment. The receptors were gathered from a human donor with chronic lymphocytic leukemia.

The CDR3 sequence is CSVTSGSTDTQYF. CDR3 in DNA: TGCAGCGTGACTAGCGGCAGCACAGATACGCAGTATTTT. The chain carries TRBV29-1 and TRBJ2-3, with TRBD2 identical over 9 bases. Germline V lookup: CDR1 SQVTM, CDR2 ANQGSEA. After removal of 6 bases from V and 0 bases from J, the junction contained 1 base not matched to a gene. The CDR3 runs to 13 residues.

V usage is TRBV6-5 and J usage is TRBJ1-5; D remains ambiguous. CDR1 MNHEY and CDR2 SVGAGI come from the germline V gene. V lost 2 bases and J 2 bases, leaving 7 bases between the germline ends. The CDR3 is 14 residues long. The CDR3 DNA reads TGTGCCAGCAGTTACAGTTCTGGCAATCAGCCCCAGCATTTT. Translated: CASSYSSGNQPQHF.

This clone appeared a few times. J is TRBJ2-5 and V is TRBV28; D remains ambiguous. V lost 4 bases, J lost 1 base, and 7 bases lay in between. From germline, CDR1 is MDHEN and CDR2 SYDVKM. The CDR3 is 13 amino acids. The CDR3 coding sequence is TGTGCCAGCAGTTATGGCGCCCAAGAGACCCAGTACTTC. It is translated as CASSYGAQETQYF.

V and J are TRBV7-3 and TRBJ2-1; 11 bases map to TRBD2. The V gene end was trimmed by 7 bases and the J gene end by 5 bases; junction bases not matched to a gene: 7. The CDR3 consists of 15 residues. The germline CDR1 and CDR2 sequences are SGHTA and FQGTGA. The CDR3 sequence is CASINSGRADNEQFF. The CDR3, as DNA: TGTGCCAGCATCAATAGCGGGAGGGCCGACAATGAGCAGTTCTTC.

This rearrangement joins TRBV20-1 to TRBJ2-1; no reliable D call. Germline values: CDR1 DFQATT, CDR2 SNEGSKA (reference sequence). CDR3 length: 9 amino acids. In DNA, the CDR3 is TGCAGACCTCCCAATGAGCAGTTCTTC. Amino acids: CRPPNEQFF.